The 14 T cell receptor beta chains below come from one sample, sequenced in a study of T-cell memory formation after mild COVID-19. A single record per CDR3 protein comes from TCRdb applying MiXCR to the 5' RACE reads. The repertoire includes roughly 40,000 distinct CDR3 sequences, about 7.3% of them detected once, and 1.4% to 1.5% sits in the top ten. The sample comprised PBMCs or a T cell subset sorted from them (not recorded which). Receptor source: a man younger than 30 who had mild COVID-19 (a few samples of this study predate the infection). Cell type and time point are not known.

This clonotype was found a few times. This chain uses TRBV7-2 with TRBJ1-1, with D unclear. The germline gives CDR1 SGHTA, CDR2 FQGNSA. CDR3 length: 13 amino acids. The ends were cut back, 2 bases at V and 6 bases at J, with 10 bases in the middle. The CDR3: CASSLPEAAEAFF. The CDR3 DNA follows: TGTGCCAGCAGCTTACCGGAGGCGGCTGAAGCTTTCTTT.

This clonotype came up many times. This chain uses TRBV6-2 or TRBV6-3 with TRBJ2-1; 9 bases map to TRBD2. Germline CDR1 reads MNHEY; CDR2 reads SVGEGT. The ends lost 7 bases at V and 6 bases at J; junction bases unmatched: 16. The CDR3 is 17 amino acids. This chain's CDR3 is CASNLRGAGGLPNEQFF. The CDR3 nucleotides are TGTGCCAGCAACTTACGGGGTGCGGGGGGGCTTCCCAATGAGCAGTTCTTC.

This clonotype appeared a few times. J is TRBJ1-1 and V is TRBV6-5, with unresolved D. Germline lookup yields CDR1 MNHEY and CDR2 SVGAGI. With 6 bases removed from V and 1 base from J, the gap between germline ends came to 12 bases. This CDR3 comprises 14 residues. The CDR3 coding sequence is TGTGCCAGCAGCCCCCGCGTCACGAACACTGAAGCTTTCTTT. Translating it yields CASSPRVTNTEAFF.

The chain is built from TRBV28 and TRBJ2-5; D is unresolved. CDR3 length: 15 residues. The V gene lost 5 bases and the J gene lost 5 bases, with 18 bases spanning the gap. Germline V CDR1 and CDR2: MDHEN, SYDVKM. This CDR3 is CASSRSGSLRETQYF. In DNA, the CDR3 is TGTGCCAGCAGTCGATCAGGCTCTTTGCGGGAGACCCAGTACTTC.

This clonotype was counted between two and nine times. This sequence joins TRBV5-6 and TRBJ1-6; D gene uncertain. CDR1 is SGHDT, CDR2 YYEEEE, per germline. The CDR3 is made up of 13 amino acids. The V end was cut by 0 bases, the J end by 7 bases, with 5 bases between. The CDR3 region is CASSLAGNSPLHF. CDR3 sequence (DNA): TGTGCCAGCAGCTTGGCCGGCAATTCACCCCTCCACTTT.

This clonotype was detected only a few times. The rearrangement links TRBV5-1 to TRBJ1-6, with D maybe TRBD1 (5 bases). This CDR3 is 14 amino acids long. V was pared by 5 bases and J by 5 bases, with 11 bases between. The germline V gene has CDR1 SGHRS and CDR2 YFSETQ. The CDR3 region has the DNA TGCGCCAGCAGGACTCAGGGAGATAATTCACCCCTCCACTTT. This encodes CASRTQGDNSPLHF.

This clonotype was recorded a few times. The chain couples TRBV7-8 to TRBJ2-2; D is ambiguous. V shed 3 bases and J shed 6 bases, with 14 bases lying between them. This CDR3 region has 15 residues. Germline V gene lookup returns CDR1 SGHVS and CDR2 FQNEAQ. The CDR3 region is CASSFRRPPPGELFF. Here the CDR3 DNA reads TGTGCCAGCAGCTTTAGAAGGCCCCCCCCCGGGGAGCTGTTTTTT. Full variable domain (remainder filled in from reference TRBV7-8 and TRBJ2-2): GAGVSQSPRYKVAKRGQDVALRCDPISGHVSLFWYQQALGQGPEFLTYFQNEAQLDKSGLPSDRFFAERPEGSVSTLKIQRTQQEDSAVYLCASSFRRPPPGELFFGEGSRLTVL.

This clonotype occurred a few times. This chain uses TRBV29-1 with TRBJ2-5; TRBD2 is a possible D gene (6 bases). CDR3 length: 12 residues. Germline lookup yields CDR1 SQVTM and CDR2 ANQGSEA. Trimming pared 1 base from V and 5 bases from J, leaving 8 bases between. CDR3 in amino acids: CSVEGGVETQYF. CDR3 in DNA: TGCAGCGTTGAAGGGGGGGTGGAGACCCAGTACTTC.

This sequence joins TRBV5-1 and TRBJ1-1; 7 bases match TRBD1. The CDR3 covers 14 residues. V dropped 0 bases and J dropped 7; count of bases not matched to a gene: 6. Germline CDR1 is SGHRS and CDR2 is YFSETQ. CDR3 sequence reads: CASSLEGTANEAFF. CDR3 coding DNA: TGCGCCAGCAGCTTGGAGGGGACAGCCAATGAAGCTTTCTTT.

By share, this clonotype counts as medium-sized. The V gene is TRBV4-3, the J gene TRBJ1-2; unclear D gene. The CDR3 is made up of 14 amino acids. The germline V gene has CDR1 LGHNA and CDR2 YSLEER. With 0 bases removed from V and 4 bases from J, the gap between germline ends came to 9 bases. The CDR3 region is CASSQERWTYGYTF. CDR3 nucleotide sequence: TGCGCCAGCAGCCAAGAACGGTGGACCTATGGCTACACCTTC.

This clonotype was observed a few times. The chain combines TRBV5-1 with TRBJ2-5; D possibly matches TRBD1 or TRBD2 (6 bases each). Between the trimmed V and J ends, which lost 6 bases and 5 bases, there was a span of 20 bases. The CDR3 runs 15 residues. Looked up from germline, CDR1 is SGHRS and CDR2 is YFSETQ. This chain's CDR3 is CASTPRAGGEETQYF. The CDR3 coding sequence is TGCGCCAGCACCCCCCGTGCCGGGGGCGAGGAGACCCAGTACTTC.

This clonotype was recorded a few times. V usage is TRBV11-2 and J usage is TRBJ2-3; 8 nucleotides line up with TRBD1. Trimming removed 0 bases from V and 6 bases from J; junction bases left unmatched: 8. The V gene's germline CDR1 is SGHAT and CDR2 FQNNGV. This CDR3 comprises 16 residues. The CDR3 sequence is CASSLDLGRGLDTQYF. CDR3 bases: TGTGCCAGCAGCTTAGATCTAGGCAGGGGGCTTGATACGCAGTATTTT.

This clonotype was counted a few times. This chain links TRBV5-1 with TRBJ2-6; 9 positions match TRBD1. This CDR3 has 17 amino acids. Per the germline V gene, CDR1 is SGHRS and CDR2 is YFSETQ. V lost 6 bases and J lost 4; bases outside the gene matches: 11. The CDR3 sequence is CASTPRDRVTGANVLTF. CDR3 DNA sequence: TGCGCCAGCACCCCCCGGGACAGGGTAACGGGGGCCAACGTCCTGACTTTC.

The chain employs TRBV4-3 and TRBJ2-3; no definite D call. The CDR3 is made up of 13 amino acids. Germline V gene lookup returns CDR1 LGHNA and CDR2 YSLEER. Deletions cut 4 bases from V and 5 bases from J, with 10 bases between. The CDR3 here is CASSLERGDTQYF. The CDR3 DNA sequence: TGCGCCAGCAGCCTAGAACGTGGAGATACGCAGTATTTT.